The rows below give T cell receptor beta chains drawn from one sample of a study of T-cell reconstitution after alpha-beta-depleted transplantation in children. A single record per CDR3 protein comes from TCRdb applying MiXCR to the PCR reads. The data contain tens of thousands of distinct CDR3 sequences, about 6.8% of them singletons. The source material was peripheral blood, sampled 60 days after TCRalphabeta/CD19-depleted stem cell transplant. Receptors originate from a child less than two years old who had a stem cell transplant for acute myeloid leukemia, so the T cells may come from the graft donor. CDR3s include the opening cysteine and the closing phenylalanine or tryptophan. Some rows mark clone size as missing; the rest say once, few, many or name a class of expanded clone.

TRBJ2-4 | few | TRBV20-1 | CCARDPTTGKGKNIQYF
TRBJ1-1 | - | TRBV7-2 | CASSAYGDGVNTEAFF
TRBJ2-3 | many | TRBV7-6 | CASSLGAVSTDTQYF
TRBJ2-4 | many | TRBV7-2 | CASSLASGGLAKNIQYF
TRBJ2-5 | many | TRBV4-3 | CASADSTQETQYF
TRBJ1-1 | many | TRBV20-1 | CSAGARRDHEAFF
TRBJ1-5 | many | TRBV28 | CASSYGTGGGGSNQPQHF
TRBJ2-7 | many | TRBV27 | CASRDGPAYEQYF
TRBJ2-1 | many | TRBV29-1 | CSAGLAGLGEQFF
TRBJ2-1 | many | TRBV9 | CASSGTEYNEQFF
TRBJ2-1 | many | TRBV28 | CASSLMVNEQFF
TRBJ2-7 | many | TRBV25-1 | CASSGGDPRYEQYF
TRBJ2-5 | many | TRBV5-1 | CASSVTDRVYQETQYF
TRBJ2-2 | many | TRBV29-1 | CSVEEFGGRTDTGELFF
TRBJ2-7 | many | TRBV5-5 | CASSGSAPYEQYF
TRBJ1-2 | many | TRBV27 | CASSSGRSLNYGYTF
TRBJ2-2 | many | TRBV27 | CASSFPRDRRNTGELFF
TRBJ2-2 | many | TRBV7-6 | CASSFRSGMGTGELFF
TRBJ1-3 | many | TRBV5-1 | CASRDKNSGNTIYF
TRBJ2-3 | many | TRBV5-1 | CASSPGQKKNTQYF
TRBJ1-3 | - | TRBV7-2 | CASSSGQGGNTIYF
TRBJ2-5 | many | TRBV11-2 | CASSLWGLETQYF
TRBJ2-1 | many | TRBV5-1 | CASSEGLAGGSSYNEQFF
TRBJ2-5 | many | TRBV9 | CASSVRGQEIETQYF
TRBJ1-3 | - | TRBV24-1 | CATSERDRGSGNTIYF
TRBJ1-4 | many | TRBV28 | CASSLSPYWGGPREKLFF
TRBJ2-1 | - | TRBV30 | CAWSARAGGLNEQFF
TRBJ2-1 | many | TRBV11-3 | CASSLGGGAEEQFF
TRBJ1-2 | many | TRBV9 | CASSDGARYTF
TRBJ2-7 | many | TRBV6-2/TRBV6-3 | CASRDAYEQYF
TRBJ2-7 | many | TRBV9 | CASSVEASRAEQYF
TRBJ2-2 | many | TRBV5-6 | CASSLGQGAHTGELFF
TRBJ2-5 | many | TRBV7-2 | CASSLGTGAYQETQYF
TRBJ1-1 | many | TRBV9 | CASSVSGTGNTEAFF
TRBJ2-1 | many | TRBV15 | CATSRDRAGKYNEQFF
TRBJ2-7 | - | TRBV10-1 | CASSDLGQGNEQYF
TRBJ2-1 | many | TRBV20-1 | CSATGPTKSYNEQFF
TRBJ2-7 | - | TRBV4-2 | CASSPGLGCCEQYF
TRBJ2-7 | many | TRBV28 | CASKGSSYEQYF
TRBJ2-7 | many | TRBV4-3 | CASSPSDFSYEQYF
TRBJ2-3 | many | TRBV27 | CASSSWTGGTDTQYF
TRBJ2-1 | many | TRBV7-9 | CASSLRVKNEQFF
TRBJ2-1 | - | TRBV19 | CASSPDRGLTIEQFF
TRBJ2-5 | few | TRBV11-1 | CASRMKGLKQGVQGETQYF
TRBJ2-2 | few | TRBV24-1 | CATSAGTGELFF
TRBJ2-2 | many | TRBV7-8 | CASEGTSGFPGELFF
TRBJ2-3 | many | TRBV27 | CASRAGDTQYF
TRBJ2-4 | many | TRBV9 | CASSVGARGAKNIQYF
TRBJ2-1 | many | TRBV7-2 | CASILGGPAYNEQFF
TRBJ2-7 | many | TRBV15 | CATSRGPPGLAAYEQYF
TRBJ2-7 | many | TRBV10-2 | CASTRDRVDFYF
TRBJ1-5 | many | TRBV27 | CASSLWGGEQPQHF
TRBJ1-5 | many | TRBV29-1 | CSVGQGNRNQPQHF
TRBJ2-7 | many | TRBV6-4 | CASSFSRAPRDEQYF
TRBJ1-3 | few | TRBV12-3/TRBV12-4 | CASSFLRKTSSGNTIYF
TRBJ2-5 | many | TRBV5-1 | CASVRPGEETQYF
TRBJ2-7 | many | TRBV11-2 | CASSLWTSGAYEQYF
TRBJ2-5 | many | TRBV5-1 | CASSLGRQTRETQYF
TRBJ1-3 | many | TRBV7-9 | CASSPSEWSGNTIYF
TRBJ2-5 | many | TRBV27 | CANSSGIQETQYF